Following are 10 T cell receptor beta chains from one sample sequenced in a study of CD8 T cells in Susac syndrome. RNA, at about 0.5 to 1 ug, was reverse transcribed with random hexamers. TCRdb re-derived calls from the immunoSEQ multiplex PCR reads in MiXCR, one entry per CDR3 protein. This table has roughly 190,000 distinct CDR3 sequences, about 95% appearing once. Sequencing was carried out using CD8+ T cells from PBMCs. These receptors were taken from a human donor with Susac syndrome.

The chain employs TRBV9 and TRBJ1-4; D might be TRBD1 (5 bases). The CDR3 has 16 amino acids. The V end lost 0 bases, the J end lost 1 base, and 10 bases lay between the germline ends. Germline-derived CDR1 and CDR2 are SGDLS and YYNGEE. The CDR3 sequence is CASSVGREVTNEKLFF. The DNA for the CDR3 is TGTGCCAGCAGCGTAGGCAGGGAGGTAACTAATGAAAAACTGTTTTTT.

This chain connects TRBV3-1 to TRBJ1-6; D is ambiguous. CDR1 and CDR2 (germline): LGHDT, YNNKEL (reference sequence). The CDR3 length is 13 residues. V lost 1 base to trimming and J lost 7 bases, with 5 bases between them. For the CDR3, the DNA is TGTGCCAGCAGCCAAGTCAGGAATTCACCCCTCCACTTT. It translates to CASSQVRNSPLHF.

The J gene is TRBJ2-6, the V gene TRBV30; D is perhaps TRBD1 (5 bases). This CDR3 comprises 15 residues. Germline V gene lookup returns CDR1 GTSNPN and CDR2 SVGIG (reference sequence). Trimming cost V 6 bases and J 0 bases, with 12 bases left between them. DNA of the CDR3: TGTGCCTGTTTTCAGGGTGACTCTGGGGCCAACGTCCTGACTTTC. Its protein is CACFQGDSGANVLTF.

V gene TRBV19 combines with J gene TRBJ2-5, with TRBD2 matching 11 bases. Germline V gene data show CDR1 as LNHDA and CDR2 as SQIVND (reference sequence). This CDR3 region has 17 residues. After removal of 5 bases from V and 1 base from J, the junction contained 9 bases not matched to a gene. CDR3 sequence reads: CASSLQGTSGLQETQYF. Written as DNA, the CDR3 is TGTGCCAGTAGTCTCCAGGGGACTAGCGGACTCCAAGAGACCCAGTACTTC. Full variable domain (outside the CDR3, taken from reference TRBV19 and TRBJ2-5): DGGITQSPKYLFRKEGQNVTLSCEQNLNHDAMYWYRQDPGQGLRLIYYSQIVNDFQKGDIAEGYSVSREKKESFPLTVTSAQKNPTAFYLCASSLQGTSGLQETQYFGPGTRLLVL.

The chain employs TRBV20-1 and TRBJ2-1, with D possibly TRBD2 on 7 matching bases. The germline V gene encodes CDR1 DFQATT and CDR2 SNEGSKA (reference sequence). The CDR3 has 13 amino acids. V gave up 5 bases and J gave up 8 bases, with 16 bases separating them. Here the CDR3 reads CSAPGGPGDEQFF. CDR3 DNA sequence: TGCAGTGCTCCGGGGGGCCCCGGGGATGAGCAGTTCTTC.

The V and J genes are TRBV20-1 and TRBJ1-5, with D maybe TRBD1 (5 bases). V was shortened by 5 bases and J by 2 bases, with 19 bases between the two germline ends. Germline V lookup: CDR1 DFQATT, CDR2 SNEGSKA (reference sequence). The CDR3 runs 16 residues. CDR3 DNA: TGCAGTGCTCTCGATTTCTCCCGGGACGGCAATCAGCCCCAGCATTTT. Its translation: CSALDFSRDGNQPQHF.

The chain has TRBV15 and TRBJ2-1; 7 bases map to TRBD2. The CDR3 covers 13 residues. The V gene's germline CDR1 is LNHNV and CDR2 YYDKDF (reference sequence). Trimming at V came to 5 bases and at J to 5 bases, leaving 3 bases not matched to a gene. The CDR3 region is CATSFTSDNEQFF. DNA for the CDR3: TGTGCCACCAGCTTCACTAGCGACAATGAGCAGTTCTTC.

V usage is TRBV19 and J usage is TRBJ1-1; TRBD1 matches at 7 bases. The CDR3 length is 14 residues. Germline CDR1 and CDR2: LNHDA and SQIVND (reference sequence). The V and J ends lost 6 bases and 1 base, in that order; junction bases with no gene match: 5. The CDR3 here is CASSQTGTNTEAFF. The DNA for the CDR3 is TGTGCCAGTAGCCAGACAGGGACGAACACTGAAGCTTTCTTT.

This chain links TRBV28 with TRBJ1-1; perhaps TRBD1 as D (5 bases). The germline CDR1 and CDR2 sequences are MDHEN and SYDVKM. This CDR3 spans 14 amino acids. Trimming shortened V by 6 bases and J by 4 bases, and 15 bases separated the two germline ends. CDR3 nucleotide sequence: TGTGCCAGCAGCCTACAGGTGGGTAGCACTGAAGCTTTCTTT. Translating gives CASSLQVGSTEAFF.

This chain uses TRBV6-5 with TRBJ1-1; the D is unclear. V was clipped by 6 bases and J by 1 base, with 9 bases between them. CDR1 MNHEY and CDR2 SVGAGI come from the germline V gene. CDR3 length: 13 amino acids. CDR3 bases: TGTGCCAGCAGGAGCACGCGGAACACTGAAGCTTTCTTT. Its protein product is CASRSTRNTEAFF.